The entry below gives a single TCR beta chain sequence along with its context. Its antigen is as yet unknown. This record comes from a study of beta chain features in type 1 diabetes. Study summary: Patient and healthy donor groups were alike in age, gender and cell yields.

Study findings and constraints: All four CD4+ subsets of Type 1 diabetes patients contained TCRB CDR3s that were moderately but significantly shorter.

Every bit of the isolated RNA underwent reverse transcription, so sequencing read expressed TCRB transcripts. Libraries were prepared by immunoSEQ multiplex PCR; TCRdb keeps only in-frame clonotypes and omits some of them. The data contain under 250,000 clones, around 14% of them singletons. Germline lookup yields CDR1 SEHNR and CDR2 FQNEAQ (reference sequence). The CDR3 spans 15 residues. The V and J ends lost 3 bases and 4 bases, in that order; junction bases with no gene match: 8. Sequenced sample: naive CD4+ T cells from blood. The chain has TRBV7-9 and TRBJ2-5; TRBD2 aligns across 7 bases. The TCR originated in a man aged 25-45 years with type 1 diabetes. The CDR3 is CASSFVGGRIETQYF. The CDR3 bases are TGTGCCAGCAGCTTTGTAGGCGGGAGAATAGAGACCCAGTACTTC.